The clone carrying this T cell receptor beta chain was found many times. This record belongs to a study of identical twins. TCRdb processed the 5' RACE reads anew with MiXCR; each CDR3 protein has one entry. Seen here are a few hundred thousand distinct CDR3 sequences, about 10% observed once, and the top ten hold more than 8%. Sequencing used memory T cells sorted from blood. The receptor comes from a man aged 50 to 59 in good health.

The CDR3 DNA reads TGTGCCAGCAGTTTAGCGCGAGGACTCGAAGCTTTCTTT. It is translated as CASSLARGLEAFF. The J gene is TRBJ1-1, the V gene TRBV12-3 or TRBV12-4; D is undetermined. The ends were cut back, 0 bases at V and 8 bases at J, with 10 bases in the middle. The CDR3 is made up of 13 amino acids.